The TCR beta chain described here comes from a study of CD8+CD57+ T cells in acquired aplastic anemia. At the level of the study: When averaged, DNA from sorted CD4+ and CD8+ cells came to approximately 3.2 ug.

About this clonotype: Its antigen is unidentified.

General study findings and limits: Between patients and controls, approximately 29 CD8+ CDR3 sequences were found in common.

Germline V gives CDR1 SGHAT, CDR2 FQNNGV. With V trimmed by 5 bases and J by 3 bases, 7 bases remained unmatched. This CDR3 is 15 amino acids long. The authors sequenced patients whose flow cytometry had shown CD8+CD57+ cell expansion. At the time of blood sampling, patients had not yet received any therapy. Genomic DNA was employed as the template in profiling TCR beta VDJ and CDR3. TCRdb itself ran the reads through MiXCR, one entry per CDR3 protein. Of over 150,000 distinct CDR3 sequences listed, over 70% are singletons. Sequencing was done on a sample of sorted CD4+, CD8+, or CD8+CD57+ T cells (not recorded which) from PBMCs. The chain links TRBV11-2 to TRBJ1-1; 9 bases fit TRBD1. This TCR was sampled from a human donor with aplastic anemia. The CDR3 DNA reads TGTGCCAGCAGCCCCAGGACAGGGGCGGACACTGAAGCTTTCTTT. Translating it yields CASSPRTGADTEAFF.